This T cell receptor beta chain was sequenced in a study of OX40 agonist ivuxolimab in advanced cancers. The ends were cut back, 5 bases at V and 6 bases at J, with 7 bases in the middle. Germline V gives CDR1 SGHTS, CDR2 YDEGEE. The CDR3 is 11 amino acids. Libraries were prepared by immunoSEQ multiplex PCR; TCRdb keeps only in-frame clonotypes and omits some of them. The sample contains tens of thousands of clones, roughly 88% of which appear only once. The TCR originated in an adult with an advanced solid tumor such as melanoma, head and neck, liver or kidney cancer. The chain employs TRBV5-8 and TRBJ2-3, with D unresolved. The specimen comprised CD4+ or CD8+ T cells sorted from blood, sampled in a trial of the OX40 agonist ivuxolimab. The CDR3 region is CASSGVDTQYF. For the CDR3, the DNA is TGTGCCAGCAGTGGAGTTGATACGCAGTATTTT.